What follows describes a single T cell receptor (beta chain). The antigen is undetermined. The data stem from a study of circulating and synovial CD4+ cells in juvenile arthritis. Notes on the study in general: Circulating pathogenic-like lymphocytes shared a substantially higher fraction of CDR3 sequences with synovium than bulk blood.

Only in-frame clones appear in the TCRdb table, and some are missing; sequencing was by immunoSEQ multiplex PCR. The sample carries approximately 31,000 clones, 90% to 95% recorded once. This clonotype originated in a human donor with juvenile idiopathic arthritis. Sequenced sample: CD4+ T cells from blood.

CDR3 amino acids: CASSPGPRGRAQYF. The CDR3 DNA reads TGTGCCAGCAGCCCGGGACCCCGGGGGAGGGCCCAGTACTTC. V usage is TRBV7-2 and J usage is TRBJ2-5; 7 bases line up with TRBD2. The ends lost 5 bases at V and 9 bases at J; junction bases unmatched: 12. The V gene's germline CDR1 is SGHTA and CDR2 FQGNSA. CDR3 length: 14 amino acids.